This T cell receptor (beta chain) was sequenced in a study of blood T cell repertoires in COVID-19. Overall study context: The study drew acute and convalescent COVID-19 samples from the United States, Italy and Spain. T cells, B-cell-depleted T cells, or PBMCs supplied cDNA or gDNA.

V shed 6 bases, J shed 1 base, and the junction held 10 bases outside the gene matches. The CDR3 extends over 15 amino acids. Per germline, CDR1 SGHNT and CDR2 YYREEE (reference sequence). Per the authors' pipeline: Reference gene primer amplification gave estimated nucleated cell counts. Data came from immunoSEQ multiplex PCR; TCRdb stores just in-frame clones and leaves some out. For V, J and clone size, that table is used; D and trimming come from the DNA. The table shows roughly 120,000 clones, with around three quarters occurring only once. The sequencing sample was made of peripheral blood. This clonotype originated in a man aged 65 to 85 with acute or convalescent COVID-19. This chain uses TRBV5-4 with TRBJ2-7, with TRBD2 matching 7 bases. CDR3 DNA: TGTGCCAGCACCCCCGGAGGGAGGGCTTCCTACGAGCAGTACTTC. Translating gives CASTPGGRASYEQYF.